Below, 26 T cell receptor beta chains from the same sample are listed, as sequenced in a study of T cells in localized non-small cell lung cancer. Libraries were prepared by immunoSEQ multiplex PCR; TCRdb keeps only in-frame clonotypes and omits some of them. The table lists 2,000 or so clones, roughly 22% of them singletons. Sequences were derived from lung tumor tissue, sampled before any cancer treatment. The source is a man between 40 and 70 years old with stage II lung adenocarcinoma.

This clone is medium-sized by share. The rearrangement links TRBV9 to TRBJ2-1; D unclear. CDR1 is SGDLS, CDR2 YYNGEE, per germline. The V end was cut by 0 bases, the J end by 6 bases, with 22 bases between. This CDR3 comprises 18 residues. The CDR3 spells CASSVDLISTVPPNEQFF. The CDR3 nucleotides read TGTGCCAGCAGCGTAGACTTAATTAGTACAGTACCGCCCAATGAGCAGTTCTTC.

V and J are TRBV9 and TRBJ2-2; D is unresolved. Germline CDR1 and CDR2: SGDLS and YYNGEE. Between the trimmed V and J ends, which lost 6 bases and 3 bases, there was a span of 12 bases. The CDR3 is 14 residues long. The CDR3: CASNPDPDTGELFF. The CDR3 DNA reads as TGTGCCAGCAACCCAGACCCGGACACCGGGGAGCTGTTTTTT.

The chain uses TRBV6-8 and TRBJ1-5; 7 bases match TRBD1. With V trimmed by 6 bases and J by 3 bases, 5 bases remained unmatched. The CDR3 extends over 14 amino acids. Germline V lookup: CDR1 MNHGY, CDR2 SAAAGT. CDR3 DNA sequence: TGTGCCAGCAGGAGGGACAGCGCCAATCAGCCCCAGCATTTT. This sequence encodes CASRRDSANQPQHF.

This clone occurred a few times. This rearrangement joins TRBV6-8 to TRBJ1-1; 10 nucleotides agree with TRBD1. V shed 3 bases, J shed 10 bases, and the junction held 26 bases outside the gene matches. This CDR3 is 20 amino acids long. CDR1 MNHGY and CDR2 SAAAGT come from the germline V gene. This CDR3 is CASSYTGTGDKNTLLMAAFF. The CDR3, as DNA: TGTGCCAGCAGTTATACCGGGACAGGGGATAAAAATACCCTGCTTATGGCAGCTTTCTTT.

The genes are TRBV4-1 and TRBJ2-1; D is uncertain. This CDR3 contains 13 residues. Germline CDR1 reads MGHRA; CDR2 reads YSYEKL. With 0 bases removed from V and 10 bases from J, the gap between germline ends came to 10 bases. The CDR3 DNA reads TGCGCCAGCAGCCAAGATGCTCAGGTAGAGCAGTTCTTC. Protein sequence: CASSQDAQVEQFF.

Note on this clone: The junction does not match germline at one end; this may be a read error. In nucleotides, the CDR3 is TGCGCCAGCAGTTTGGCCCCCGGGACTAGCGTTACGTCCTACGAGCAGTACTTC. This sequence encodes CASSLAPGTSVTSYEQYF. The V gene is TRBV5-1, the J gene TRBJ2-7; 10 positions match TRBD2. CDR1 and CDR2 (germline): SGHRS, YFSETQ. The CDR3 totals 18 residues. The whole variable domain, filled in from reference TRBV5-1 and TRBJ2-7, reads KAGVTQTPRYLIKTRGQQVTLSCSPISGHRSVSWYQQTPGQGLQFLFEYFSETQRNKGNFPGRFSGRQFSNSRSEMNVSTLELGDSALYLCASSLAPGTSVTSYEQYFGPGTRLTVT.

This clone was seen more than once but under ten times. This chain joins TRBV7-1 and TRBJ2-1; 7 nucleotides agree with TRBD2. TRBV7-1 is an open reading frame, and its role is uncertain. Trimming at V came to 4 bases and at J to 9 bases, leaving 6 bases not matched to a gene. The CDR3 runs 13 residues. This CDR3 is CASSLGLVGEQFF. DNA for the CDR3: TGTGCCAGCAGCTTAGGACTAGTCGGTGAGCAGTTCTTC.

This CDR3 is CATSREGLGNQPQHF. The CDR3 DNA reads as TGTGCCACCAGCAGAGAGGGGTTGGGCAATCAGCCCCAGCATTTT. The chain recombines TRBV15 with TRBJ1-5, with D unclear. CDR3 length equals 15 residues. The germline gives CDR1 LNHNV, CDR2 YYDKDF (reference sequence). Trimming left V 0 bases short and J 2 bases short, with 8 bases between.

This clone has a handful of counts. This chain joins TRBV28 and TRBJ2-2; 8 bases are shared with TRBD2. The ends lost 6 bases at V and 6 bases at J; junction bases unmatched: 0. Germline V gene sequence: CDR1 MDHEN, CDR2 SYDVKM. The CDR3 covers 12 residues. The CDR3 DNA follows: TGTGCCAGCAGCGGGAGGGCCGGGGAGCTGTTTTTT. As protein: CASSGRAGELFF.

This chain joins TRBV11-3 and TRBJ2-2; 9 positions agree with TRBD1. Germline CDR1 SGHNT, CDR2 YENEEA. J lost 4 bases, V lost 5 bases, and 5 bases had no gene match. The CDR3 runs 15 residues. This CDR3 reads CASSQHRGRTGELFF. The DNA of the CDR3 is TGTGCCAGCAGCCAGCACAGGGGGCGCACCGGGGAGCTGTTTTTT.

The J gene is TRBJ2-3, the V gene TRBV19; weak D call: TRBD2 (5 bases). CDR3 length equals 15 residues. Looked up from germline, CDR1 is LNHDA and CDR2 is SQIVND (reference sequence). Trimming left V 4 bases short and J 0 bases short, with 11 bases between. This CDR3 reads CASSTQRGSTDTQYF. The CDR3, as DNA: TGTGCCAGTAGTACCCAGCGAGGGAGCACAGATACGCAGTATTTT.

The V call is TRBV9, the J call TRBJ2-5; possibly TRBD1 for D (6 bases). This CDR3 region has 15 residues. V dropped 5 bases and J dropped 4 bases, with 18 bases sitting between them. Germline V gives CDR1 SGDLS, CDR2 YYNGEE. The CDR3 bases are TGTGCCAGCAGTGAACAACAGAGAGGGGGAGAGACCCAGTACTTC. Protein: CASSEQQRGGETQYF.

The rearrangement links TRBV18 to TRBJ2-3; D remains unclear. Trimming left V 0 bases short and J 2 bases short, with 12 bases between. This CDR3 is 16 amino acids long. Germline V lookup: CDR1 KGHSH, CDR2 LQKENI. CDR3 residues: CASSPPRQLLTDTQYF. CDR3 in DNA: TGTGCCAGCTCACCACCGAGGCAACTCCTCACAGATACGCAGTATTTT.

This clone was counted between two and nine times. The CDR3 is CASSRPAGESYEQYF. For the CDR3, the DNA is TGCGCCAGCAGCCGCCCGGCAGGGGAATCGTACGAGCAGTACTTC. The chain is built from TRBV4-1 and TRBJ2-7; D possibly corresponds to TRBD1 (6 bases). The CDR3 has 15 amino acids. The germline gives CDR1 MGHRA, CDR2 YSYEKL. V was shortened by 4 bases and J by 4 bases, with 17 bases between the two germline ends.

The chain combines TRBV18 with TRBJ2-1; D is perhaps TRBD1 (5 bases). Trimming pared 6 bases from V and 5 bases from J, leaving 14 bases between. This CDR3 has 14 residues. Germline V lookup: CDR1 KGHSH, CDR2 LQKENI. CDR3 sequence: CASSPGQGNNEQFF. CDR3 nucleotides: TGTGCCAGCTCCCCCGGTCAGGGCAACAATGAGCAGTTCTTC. The entire variable domain, with the rest obtained from reference TRBV18 and TRBJ2-1, is as follows: NAGVMQNPRHLVRRRGQEARLRCSPMKGHSHVYWYRQLPEEGLKFMVYLQKENIIDESGMPKERFSAEFPKEGPSILRIQQVVRGDSAAYFCASSPGQGNNEQFFGPGTRLTVL.

The rearrangement links TRBV23-1 to TRBJ2-1, with 14 bases aligning to TRBD2. TRBV23-1 is sorted into the ORF group, with uncertain function. With 4 bases clipped from V and 5 bases from J, the junction kept 25 bases outside the gene matches. The CDR3 length is 23 residues. DNA of the CDR3: TGCGCCAGCAGTCGAACTCCTTTGGGGACTAGCGGGAGTTTGACGACACTAGACAATGAGCAGTTCTTC. Protein sequence: CASSRTPLGTSGSLTTLDNEQFF.

This clone was recorded only once. V usage is TRBV18 and J usage is TRBJ1-5; D is ambiguous. Germline CDR1 reads KGHSH; CDR2 reads LQKENI. This CDR3 region has 16 residues. The V and J ends lost 3 bases and 0 bases respectively, with 12 bases between them. CDR3 in amino acids: CASSPSGILSNQPQHF. CDR3 coding DNA: TGTGCCAGCTCACCCTCCGGGATACTTAGCAATCAGCCCCAGCATTTT.

This clone occurred a few times. V and J are TRBV6-8 and TRBJ1-1; D not resolved. Germline CDR1 reads MNHGY; CDR2 reads SAAAGT. This CDR3 spans 13 amino acids. Trimming removed 2 bases from V and 6 bases from J, with 10 bases in between. The CDR3 sequence is CASSYGVSAEAFF. CDR3 bases: TGTGCCAGCAGTTACGGGGTTTCTGCTGAAGCTTTCTTT.

This clone was found a few times. The rearrangement joins TRBV5-1 to TRBJ1-1; the D gene is possibly TRBD1 (5 bases). The V and J ends lost 0 bases and 3 bases respectively, with 15 bases between them. The germline gives CDR1 SGHRS, CDR2 YFSETQ. The length of the CDR3 is 16 residues. CDR3 DNA sequence: TGCGCCAGCAGCTTGGCAGGGTTTGGAGCGGACACTGAAGCTTTCTTT. This gives the protein CASSLAGFGADTEAFF.

This clone appeared a few times. The chain joins TRBV14 to TRBJ1-4; 7 nucleotides align to TRBD1. Trimming removed 1 base from V and 5 bases from J; junction bases left unmatched: 4. CDR1 is SGHDN and CDR2 is FVKESK in the germline V gene. The CDR3 is 15 amino acids. Here the CDR3 reads CASSQGGQQNEKLFF. The DNA of the CDR3 is TGTGCCAGCAGCCAAGGGGGACAGCAGAATGAAAAACTGTTTTTT.

This clone was counted between two and nine times. The chain recombines TRBV6-8 with TRBJ2-7; D is undetermined. Trimming shortened V by 4 bases and J by 3 bases, and 10 bases separated the two germline ends. The CDR3 spans 13 residues. The germline CDR1 and CDR2 sequences are MNHGY and SAAAGT. The DNA for the CDR3 is TGTGCCAGCAGTTCCTCCAGGAGCTACGAGCAGTACTTC. Protein: CASSSSRSYEQYF.

The V call is TRBV2, the J call TRBJ2-3; TRBD1 is a possible D gene (5 bases). The tail of the sequence fits TRBJ1-5 better, so the J call may be wrong. The germline V gene has CDR1 SNHLY and CDR2 FYNNEI. This CDR3 has 12 residues. The CDR3 coding sequence is TGTGCCAGCAGTTTAGATGCGGGGCCGCAGCATTTT. Translating it yields CASSLDAGPQHF.

This clone was seen more than once but under ten times. The genes are TRBV28 and TRBJ1-1; D remains ambiguous. Germline-derived CDR1 and CDR2 are MDHEN and SYDVKM. The germline V and J ends were trimmed by 3 bases and 1 base, with 9 bases remaining between them. This CDR3 region has 14 residues. This chain's CDR3 is CASSFGSANTEAFF. The CDR3 bases are TGTGCCAGCAGTTTTGGGTCGGCGAACACTGAAGCTTTCTTT.

This clone was seen a handful of times. The chain couples TRBV28 to TRBJ1-5; D is perhaps TRBD1 (6 bases). Trimming pared 6 bases from V and 7 bases from J, leaving 13 bases between. CDR1 MDHEN and CDR2 SYDVKM come from the germline V gene. The CDR3 sequence is 13 residues long. Written as DNA, the CDR3 is TGTGCCAGCAGCCCACCCAGGGGCCAGCCCCAGCATTTT. Encoded protein: CASSPPRGQPQHF.

V and J are TRBV11-3 and TRBJ1-3; D call uncertain. Trimming stripped 8 bases from V and 0 bases from J, with 17 bases between. The CDR3 runs 16 residues. Germline CDR1 and CDR2: SGHNT and YENEEA. CDR3 sequence: CASSPPGGNSGNTIYF. For the CDR3, the DNA is TGTGCCAGCTCCCCGCCAGGTGGAAACTCTGGAAACACCATATATTTT.

The CDR3: CASSPGQGKEKLFF. The CDR3, as DNA: TGCGCCAGCAGCCCCGGACAGGGTAAAGAAAAACTGTTTTTT. The V gene is TRBV5-1, the J gene TRBJ1-4, with 8 positions matching TRBD1. V lost 4 bases, J lost 8 bases, and 7 bases stayed unmatched. The CDR3 has 14 residues. CDR1 SGHRS and CDR2 YFSETQ come from the germline V gene.